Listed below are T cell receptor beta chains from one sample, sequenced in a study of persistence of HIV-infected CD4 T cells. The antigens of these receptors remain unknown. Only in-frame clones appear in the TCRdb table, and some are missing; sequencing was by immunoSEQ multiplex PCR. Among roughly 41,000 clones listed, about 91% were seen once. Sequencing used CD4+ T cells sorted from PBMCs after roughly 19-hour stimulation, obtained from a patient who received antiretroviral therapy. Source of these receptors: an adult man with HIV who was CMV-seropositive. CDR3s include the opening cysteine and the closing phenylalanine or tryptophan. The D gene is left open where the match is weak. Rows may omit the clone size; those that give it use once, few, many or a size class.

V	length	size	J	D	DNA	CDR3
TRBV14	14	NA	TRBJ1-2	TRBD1	TGTGCCAGCAGCCAAGGACAGGGGAGCTATGGCTACACCTTC	CASSQGQGSYGYTF
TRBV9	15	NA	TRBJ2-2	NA	TGTGCCAGCAGCCCCTGGTCAGAGAGGACCGGGGAGCTGTTTTTT	CASSPWSERTGELFF
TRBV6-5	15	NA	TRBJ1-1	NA	TGTGCCAGCAGTTACTCGAGAGGGGCTCGGACTGAAGCTTTCTTT	CASSYSRGARTEAFF
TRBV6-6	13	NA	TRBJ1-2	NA	TGTGCCAGCAGTTACTTCCCCGCGGATGGCTACACCTTC	CASSYFPADGYTF
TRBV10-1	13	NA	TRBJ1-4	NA	TGCGCCAGCAGTGGGACCTGGAATGAAAAACTGTTTTTT	CASSGTWNEKLFF
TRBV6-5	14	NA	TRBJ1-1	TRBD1	TGTGCCAGCAGCCGGGACAGGGGGAACACTGAAGCTTTCTTT	CASSRDRGNTEAFF
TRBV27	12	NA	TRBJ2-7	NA	TGTGCCAGCAGTGGCAGGGGTTACGAGCAGTACTTC	CASSGRGYEQYF
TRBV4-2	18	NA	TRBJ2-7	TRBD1	TGTGCCAGCAGCCAAGCGACCCGCTCCGGGACAGTTTTCTACGAGCAGTACTTC	CASSQATRSGTVFYEQYF
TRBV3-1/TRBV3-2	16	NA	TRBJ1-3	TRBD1	TGTGCCAGCAGCCGGGCAGGGACAGGGAAAGGAAACACCATATATTTT	CASSRAGTGKGNTIYF
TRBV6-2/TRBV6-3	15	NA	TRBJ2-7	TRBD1	TGTGCCAGCAGTTACCGATACGGGACAGGCCACGAGCAGTACTTC	CASSYRYGTGHEQYF
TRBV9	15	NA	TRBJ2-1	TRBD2	TGTGCCAGCAGCGTAGAGAGCGGGAGGGGCAATGAGCAGTTCTTC	CASSVESGRGNEQFF
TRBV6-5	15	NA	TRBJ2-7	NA	TGTGCCAGCAGTTACTCAGGAGGGCGGTCCTACGAGCAGTACTTC	CASSYSGGRSYEQYF
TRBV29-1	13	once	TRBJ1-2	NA	TGCAGCGTTGAAGATCCAGGGCTTTGGGGCTACACCTTC	CSVEDPGLWGYTF
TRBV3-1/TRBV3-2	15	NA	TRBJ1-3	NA	TGTGCCAGCAGCCGGGTGACAGCCTCTGGAAACACCATATATTTT	CASSRVTASGNTIYF
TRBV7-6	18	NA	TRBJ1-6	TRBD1	TGTGCCAGCAGCTTACTCGCAGGGGGCGCGGGCAATAATTCACCCCTCCACTTT	CASSLLAGGAGNNSPLHF
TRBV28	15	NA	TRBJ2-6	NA	TGTGCCAGCAGCCCCAACAGTGCAGGGGCCAACGTCCTGACTTTC	CASSPNSAGANVLTF
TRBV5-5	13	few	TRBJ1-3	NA	TGTGCCAGCAGCCCGAATCCTGGAAACACCATATATTTT	CASSPNPGNTIYF
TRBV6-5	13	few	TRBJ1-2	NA	TGTGCCAGCAGTTACGAGGCTAACTATGGCTACACCTTC	CASSYEANYGYTF
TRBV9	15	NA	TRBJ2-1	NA	TGTGCCAGCAGCGCAGGGGCCCCCGAGGGCAATGAGCAGTTCTTC	CASSAGAPEGNEQFF
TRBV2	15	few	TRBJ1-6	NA	TGTGCCAGCAGGCTGCAGGAATCTCCCAACTCACCCCTCCACTTT	CASRLQESPNSPLHF
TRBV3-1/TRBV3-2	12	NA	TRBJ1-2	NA	TGTGCCAGCAGCCAATACACCTATGGCTACACCTTC	CASSQYTYGYTF
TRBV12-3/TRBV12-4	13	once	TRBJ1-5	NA	TGTGCCAGCAGGGAAACAGGGTGGCAGCCCCAGCATTTT	CASRETGWQPQHF
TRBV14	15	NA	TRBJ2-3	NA	TGTGCCAGCAGCCAAGCCGGGGGACGATTAGATACGCAGTATTTT	CASSQAGGRLDTQYF
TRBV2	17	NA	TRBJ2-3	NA	TGTGCCAGCAGCGAGCCCAGGGGGAGGGATTGGTTGGATACGCAGTATTTT	CASSEPRGRDWLDTQYF
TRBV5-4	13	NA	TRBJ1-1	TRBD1	TGTGCCAGCAGGCGACAGGGGGACACTGAAGCTTTCTTT	CASRRQGDTEAFF
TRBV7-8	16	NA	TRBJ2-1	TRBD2	TGTGCCAGCAGCTCCTCGACTAGCGGGACATACAATGAGCAGTTCTTC	CASSSSTSGTYNEQFF
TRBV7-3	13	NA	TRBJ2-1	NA	TGTGCCAGCAGCTTCGGCAGGGACAATGAGCAGTTCTTC	CASSFGRDNEQFF
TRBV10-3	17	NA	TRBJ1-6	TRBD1	TGTGCCATCAGTGATGGGACAGAGAGCTCCTATAATTCACCCCTCCACTTT	CAISDGTESSYNSPLHF
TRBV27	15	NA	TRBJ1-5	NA	TGTGCCAGCAGTTTATCGCCGGGTGGAAATCAGCCCCAGCATTTT	CASSLSPGGNQPQHF
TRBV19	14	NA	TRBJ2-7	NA	TGTGCCAGTAGTATACGGACATCGACATACGAGCAGTACTTC	CASSIRTSTYEQYF
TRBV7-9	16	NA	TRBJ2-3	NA	TGTGCCAGCAGCTCCCGGCGGGGACAGTACACAGATACGCAGTATTTT	CASSSRRGQYTDTQYF
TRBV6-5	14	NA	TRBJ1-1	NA	TGTGCCAGCAGTTCACAGGCAGGGAACACTGAAGCTTTCTTT	CASSSQAGNTEAFF
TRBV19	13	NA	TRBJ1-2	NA	TGTGCCAGTAGTAGGACGGCGAGCTATGGCTACACCTTC	CASSRTASYGYTF
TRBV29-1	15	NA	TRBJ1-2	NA	TGCAGCGTTGAAGGGGAGCCGGGTTTGGACTATGGCTACACCTTC	CSVEGEPGLDYGYTF
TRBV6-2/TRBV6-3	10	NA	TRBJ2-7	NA	TGTGCCAGCAGTTCTGAGAAGCAGTACTTC	CASSSEKQYF
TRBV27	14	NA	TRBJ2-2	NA	TGTGCCAGCAGTGTTGGATCGAACACCGGGGAGCTGTTTTTT	CASSVGSNTGELFF
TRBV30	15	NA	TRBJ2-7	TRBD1	TGTGCCTGGAGTGTATTCGGGACAGGGCCCTACGAGCAGTACTTC	CAWSVFGTGPYEQYF
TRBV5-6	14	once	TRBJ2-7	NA	TGTGCCAGCAGCTTGGAAGTCAACTCCTACGAGCAGTACTTC	CASSLEVNSYEQYF
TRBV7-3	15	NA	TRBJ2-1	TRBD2	TGTGCCAGCAGCTCCTCCGGGACTAGCGGGGGGGAGCAGTTCTTC	CASSSSGTSGGEQFF
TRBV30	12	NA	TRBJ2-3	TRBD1	TGTGCCTGGAGTGTAATGCAGGGGGACGGTTATTTT	CAWSVMQGDGYF
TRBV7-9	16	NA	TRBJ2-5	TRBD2	TGTGCCAGCAGCCCTCGGACTAGCGGGGGCATTGAGACCCAGTACTTC	CASSPRTSGGIETQYF
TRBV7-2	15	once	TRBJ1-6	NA	TGTGCCAGCAGCTCCCCGGGTAGTGATAATTCACCCCTCCACTTT	CASSSPGSDNSPLHF
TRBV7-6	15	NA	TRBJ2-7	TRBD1	TGTGCCAGCAGCTCCCGCACGGGACAGGGATACGAGCAGTACTTC	CASSSRTGQGYEQYF
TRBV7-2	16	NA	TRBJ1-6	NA	TGTGCCAGCAGCTTAGAGGGGGTTTGGCGAAATTCACCCCTCCACTTT	CASSLEGVWRNSPLHF
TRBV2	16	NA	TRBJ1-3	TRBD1	TGTGCCAGCAGTGAGGGACAGAAATTCGCTGGAAACACCATATATTTT	CASSEGQKFAGNTIYF
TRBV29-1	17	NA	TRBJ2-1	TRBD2	TGCAGCGTTGAACCACTAGCGGGGGGGGGATACTACAATGAGCAGTTCTTC	CSVEPLAGGGYYNEQFF
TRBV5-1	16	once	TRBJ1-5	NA	TGCGCCAGCAGCTTGGGAGGGAGCTGGAGCAATCAGCCCCAGCATTTT	CASSLGGSWSNQPQHF
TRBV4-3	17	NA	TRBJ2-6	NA	TGCGCCAGCAGCCAAGAGGTTCAGGGCCCTGGGGCCAACGTCCTGACTTTC	CASSQEVQGPGANVLTF
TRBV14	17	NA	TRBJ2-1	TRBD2	TGTGCCAGCAGCCAAGATAAACGACTAGCGGGAGTTTGGGAGCAGTTCTTC	CASSQDKRLAGVWEQFF
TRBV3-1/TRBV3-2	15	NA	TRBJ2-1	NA	TGTGCCAGCAAAGGTCGGACGGGTTCCTACAATGAGCAGTTCTTC	CASKGRTGSYNEQFF
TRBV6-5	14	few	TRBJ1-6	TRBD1	TGTGCCAGCAGTCGTACAGGGGCGGCTTCACCCCTCCACTTT	CASSRTGAASPLHF
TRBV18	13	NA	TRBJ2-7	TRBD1	TGTGCCAGCGCACAGGGGACCAACTACGAGCAGTACTTC	CASAQGTNYEQYF
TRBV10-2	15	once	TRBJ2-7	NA	TGCGCCAGCAGTGAGTCGAGTGGACAGCACTACGAGCAGTACTTC	CASSESSGQHYEQYF
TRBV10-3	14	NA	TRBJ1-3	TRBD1	TGTGCCATCACGGGACAGGCCCAAGGAAACACCATATATTTT	CAITGQAQGNTIYF
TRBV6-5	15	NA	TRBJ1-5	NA	TGTGCCAGCAGTTACTCACAGTCCCCCAATCAGCCCCAGCATTTT	CASSYSQSPNQPQHF
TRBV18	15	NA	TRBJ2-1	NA	TGTGCCAGCTCCCGGGTCGGCGGGATGGGCGATGAGCAGTTCTTC	CASSRVGGMGDEQFF
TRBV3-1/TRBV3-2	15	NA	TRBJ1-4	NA	TGTGCCAGCAGCCAAGCATTTACGTCGGCCCCGGCGCTGTTTTTT	CASSQAFTSAPALFF
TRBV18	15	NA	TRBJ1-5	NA	TGTGCCAGCTCACCAGAGGAAGGAAGCAATCAGCCCCAGCATTTT	CASSPEEGSNQPQHF
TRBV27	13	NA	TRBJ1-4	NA	TGTGCCAGCAGTCCCAGGATAATGGAAAAACTGTTTTTT	CASSPRIMEKLFF
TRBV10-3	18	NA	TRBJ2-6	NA	TGTGCCATCCCATACGAGGGAGGAACTCTGAGAGGGGCCAACGTCCTGACTTTC	CAIPYEGGTLRGANVLTF